This TCR beta chain was identified during a study of identical twins. TCRdb processed the 5' RACE reads anew with MiXCR; each CDR3 protein has one entry. In the table there are 210,000 or so distinct CDR3 sequences, around 6.8% of which are singletons. Trimming shortened V by 2 bases and J by 4 bases, and 8 bases separated the two germline ends. CDR1 DFQATT and CDR2 SNEGSKA come from the germline V gene (reference sequence). CDR3 length: 13 residues. This clonotype was recorded many times. These data also featured in a second study, about yellow fever vaccine responses in identical twins.

The sample was memory (CD45RO+) T cells sorted from blood. The source of this sequence is a woman aged 18-30 years in good health. The chain couples TRBV20-1 to TRBJ2-2; a weak D match, TRBD1 (6 bases). Written as DNA, the CDR3 is TGCAGTGCTAGACAGACAGGCACCGGGGAGCTGTTTTTT. It codes for CSARQTGTGELFF.